Here is one T cell receptor (beta chain) with its context. V was pared by 2 bases and J by 4 bases, with 23 bases between. Germline V CDR1 and CDR2: ENHRY, SYGVKD. This CDR3 has 18 residues. TCRdb keeps only in-frame clones here, not all; method: immunoSEQ multiplex PCR. The table records over 650,000 clones, more than 70% of them present only once. The data were obtained in a study of shared T cell receptors in the human thymus. The sample also formed part of further work on human thymus T cells. Per that study: Resected material from corrective heart surgery provided the thymus tissue analysed. Within thymic and blood repertoires, V and J gene usage appeared to be biased.

The chain carries TRBV10-3 and TRBJ1-2; tentatively, D is TRBD1 (5 bases). The sequence came from a boy younger than two with a congenital heart defect. The sequenced sample was thymocytes. CDR3 amino acids: CAISEPGREPNGGYGYTF. CDR3 bases: TGTGCCATCAGTGAGCCAGGCCGGGAACCCAACGGGGGCTATGGCTACACCTTC.